The next 17 T cell receptor beta chains were all read from a single sample in a study of CD8 T cells in ankylosing spondylitis. Findings and limits, study-wide: Ankylosing spondylitis blood seemed to carry a telltale TCR beta motif made of seven or eight highly homologous variants.

Their recognized antigens are unknown. TCRdb re-called the 5' RACE reads through MiXCR, storing one row per CDR3 protein. The sample shows 200,000 to 250,000 distinct CDR3 sequences, roughly 18% of them seen only once. Sequencing was performed on blood, either unsorted or a sorted T cell fraction (not recorded which). These TCRs come from a male donor with ankylosing spondylitis.

The chain uses TRBV7-9 and TRBJ2-5; 7 nucleotides match TRBD2. The CDR3 spans 13 residues. With 6 bases clipped from V and 5 bases from J, the junction kept 6 bases outside the gene matches. The germline gives CDR1 SEHNR, CDR2 FQNEAQ (reference sequence). CDR3 in amino acids: CASSSGGRETQYF. CDR3 DNA sequence: TGTGCCAGCAGTTCGGGAGGCCGGGAGACCCAGTACTTC.

This clonotype has only a few counts. The chain employs TRBV5-1 and TRBJ2-5; 8 nucleotides line up with TRBD1. There are 15 residues in the CDR3. Germline CDR1 and CDR2: SGHRS and YFSETQ. After removal of 0 bases from V and 1 base from J, the junction contained 2 bases not matched to a gene. The CDR3 DNA reads TGCGCCAGCAGCTTGGGGACAGGGCCCCAAGAGACCCAGTACTTC. Encoded protein: CASSLGTGPQETQYF.

This clonotype was found a few times. The rearrangement links TRBV29-1 to TRBJ2-5; TRBD2 matches 9 bases. This CDR3 comprises 16 residues. Germline assignment: CDR1 SQVTM and CDR2 ANQGSEA. Trimming removed 4 bases from V and 2 bases from J; junction bases left unmatched: 11. CDR3 in amino acids: CSVVYSASGVQETQYF. For the CDR3, the DNA is TGCAGCGTTGTTTATTCGGCTAGCGGGGTACAAGAGACCCAGTACTTC.

V usage is TRBV12-3 or TRBV12-4 and J usage is TRBJ2-3; TRBD2 might be the D (6 bases). This CDR3 is 15 amino acids long. Trimming took 0 bases from V and 7 from J, leaving 14 bases between them. The CDR3 protein is CASSLALEGRHTQYF. The DNA of the CDR3 is TGTGCCAGCAGTTTAGCGCTGGAGGGTCGACATACGCAGTATTTT.

Ten or more counts support this clonotype. The CDR3 sequence: CASSPHRDSTYEQYF. CDR3 bases: TGTGCCAGCAGCCCCCACCGGGACTCAACCTACGAGCAGTACTTC. The chain has TRBV12-3 or TRBV12-4 and TRBJ2-7; maybe TRBD2 (6 bases). This CDR3 is 15 amino acids long. With 6 bases removed from V and 2 bases from J, the gap between germline ends came to 17 bases.

This clonotype was counted only a few times. This rearrangement joins TRBV20-1 to TRBJ2-7; D unclear. This CDR3 is 15 amino acids long. Trimming stripped 2 bases from V and 2 bases from J, with 16 bases between. Germline lookup yields CDR1 DFQATT and CDR2 SNEGSKA (reference sequence). The CDR3 nucleotides read TGCAGTGCTAGACCCACGAGGTTCGGTACCTACGAGCAGTACTTC. Amino acid sequence: CSARPTRFGTYEQYF.

This clonotype was recorded a few times. This sequence joins TRBV30 and TRBJ2-7; 8 bases are a match to TRBD1. Unmatched junction bases numbered 3, after V lost 5 bases and J lost 0 bases. Germline loops: CDR1 GTSNPN, CDR2 SVGIG (reference sequence). This CDR3 region has 13 residues. In nucleotides, the CDR3 is TGTGCCTGGGACAGGGGAAGCTCCTACGAGCAGTACTTC. This encodes CAWDRGSSYEQYF.

The chain joins TRBV5-1 to TRBJ1-2, with TRBD1 matching over 7 bases. Germline V gives CDR1 SGHRS, CDR2 YFSETQ. Germline trimming cut 4 bases from V and 0 bases from J; bases unmatched to any gene: 6. This CDR3 contains 15 residues. CDR3 nucleotide sequence: TGCGCCAGCAGCGCTACAGGGGCCCCTAACTATGGCTACACCTTC. Amino acid sequence: CASSATGAPNYGYTF.

This clonotype was detected a few times. V usage is TRBV11-3 and J usage is TRBJ1-1; no reliable D call. Germline values: CDR1 SGHNT, CDR2 YENEEA. The V end lost 5 bases, the J end lost 6 bases, and 10 bases lay between the germline ends. CDR3 size: 12 residues. The CDR3 nucleotides are TGTGCCAGCAGCGCTGGAGGTTCTGAAGCTTTCTTT. Its protein product is CASSAGGSEAFF.

This clonotype was detected only a few times. The V gene is TRBV5-1, the J gene TRBJ2-3; no definite D call. CDR1 and CDR2 from the germline V gene are SGHRS and YFSETQ. The V gene lost 1 base and the J gene lost 3 bases, with 9 bases spanning the gap. This CDR3 contains 14 residues. The DNA for the CDR3 is TGCGCCAGCAGCTTGCGGCAGGCAACAGATACGCAGTATTTT. This translates into CASSLRQATDTQYF.

This clonotype was observed a few times. The V call is TRBV4-2, the J call TRBJ2-1; 9 nucleotides line up with TRBD2. CDR1 and CDR2 (germline): LGHNA, YNFKEQ. J was trimmed by 0 bases and V by 4 bases; bases with no gene match: 10. The CDR3 is 18 residues long. This CDR3 reads CASSPVLAGFSSYNEQFF. CDR3 nucleotides: TGTGCCAGCAGCCCGGTTCTAGCGGGGTTCAGCTCCTACAATGAGCAGTTCTTC.

V gene TRBV7-2 combines with J gene TRBJ1-2; possibly TRBD1 for D (5 bases). The germline gives CDR1 SGHTA, CDR2 FQGNSA. Trimming removed 1 base from V and 0 bases from J, with 12 bases in between. The CDR3 is 16 amino acids. The DNA of the CDR3 is TGTGCCAGCAGCTTAGAAACCTGGGGGGCTAACTATGGCTACACCTTC. As protein: CASSLETWGANYGYTF.

There are a few counts of this clonotype. This chain links TRBV18 with TRBJ2-2; no definite D call. Per the germline V gene, CDR1 is KGHSH and CDR2 is LQKENI. Trimming stripped 3 bases from V and 0 bases from J, with 11 bases between. The CDR3 covers 16 residues. In DNA form, the CDR3 reads TGTGCCAGCTCACCGCTCCGAGCAACGAACACCGGGGAGCTGTTTTTT. Amino acids: CASSPLRATNTGELFF.

The sample holds a few counts of this clonotype. This rearrangement joins TRBV7-9 to TRBJ1-4; 7 nucleotides line up with TRBD1. The germline V gene encodes CDR1 SEHNR and CDR2 FQNEAQ (reference sequence). This CDR3 has 15 amino acids. The V segment lost 5 bases and the J segment 7 bases; nucleotides outside the gene matches: 10. CDR3 sequence: CASSEIDREGEKLFF. CDR3 DNA: TGTGCCAGCAGCGAGATCGACAGGGAGGGTGAAAAACTGTTTTTT.

This chain connects TRBV10-2 to TRBJ2-7, with D unclear. The CDR3 sequence is 13 residues long. Germline CDR1 WSHSY, CDR2 SAAADI. Deletions cut 2 bases from V and 0 bases from J, with 5 bases between. The CDR3 loop is CASSEVPSYEQYF. The CDR3 nucleotides are TGCGCCAGCAGTGAGGTCCCCTCCTACGAGCAGTACTTC.

This clonotype came up a few times. V is TRBV7-9 and J is TRBJ1-2; D is ambiguous. Trimming removed 10 bases from V and 8 bases from J, with 20 bases in between. There are 13 residues in the CDR3. Germline lookup yields CDR1 SEHNR and CDR2 FQNEAQ (reference sequence). DNA for the CDR3: TGTGCCACTATATTAATAATCCCGGAAGGCTACACCTTC. Amino acids: CATILIIPEGYTF.

J is TRBJ1-1 and V is TRBV5-6; 9 bases agree with TRBD1. V dropped 4 bases and J dropped 5; count of bases not matched to a gene: 9. Germline V gene lookup returns CDR1 SGHDT and CDR2 YYEEEE. This CDR3 spans 15 amino acids. This chain's CDR3 is CASSQITGGATEAFF. CDR3 nucleotide sequence: TGTGCCAGCAGCCAAATTACAGGGGGCGCAACTGAAGCTTTCTTT.